The 30 T cell receptor beta chains below all came from one sample that was sequenced in a study of blood T cell repertoires in COVID-19 (TCRdb year 2020). The library was made by the immunoSEQ multiplex PCR assay. Here the immuneACCESS table is served through TCRdb, limited to in-frame sequences with V and J called. Missing clones are a known gap in these copies; in checked studies unresolved V genes cover under half, and the rest lacks a known reason. The sample table records some 220,000 clones; about 88% of these occur just once. Together, the top ten hold 2.9% of the sample. The sequenced sample consisted of peripheral blood. The receptors derive from a man in his fifties or sixties who had recovered from COVID-19.

The V gene is TRBV6-5, the J gene TRBJ2-7, with 9 bases aligning to TRBD1. The germline CDR1 and CDR2 sequences are MNHEY and SVGAGI. The V segment lost 5 bases and the J segment 1 base; nucleotides outside the gene matches: 6. This CDR3 spans 15 amino acids. The CDR3: CASSPTGTGSYEQYF. Here the CDR3 DNA reads TGTGCCAGCAGTCCCACCGGGACAGGGTCCTACGAGCAGTACTTC.

V usage is TRBV28 and J usage is TRBJ1-2; D may be TRBD1 (6 bases). Between the trimmed V and J ends, which lost 2 bases and 4 bases, there was a span of 14 bases. The germline gives CDR1 MDHEN, CDR2 SYDVKM. CDR3 size: 15 residues. The CDR3 DNA reads as TGTGCCAGCAGTTTAGGGGGCAGGGCCGGCTATGGCTACACCTTC. It yields the protein CASSLGGRAGYGYTF.

The V gene is TRBV2, the J gene TRBJ1-1, with a possible D match to TRBD1 (6 bases). Trimming left V 3 bases short and J 1 base short, with 12 bases between. The CDR3 is made up of 15 amino acids. Per germline, CDR1 SNHLY and CDR2 FYNNEI. In nucleotides, the CDR3 is TGTGCCAGCAGTGAGGGGGGGGCCGGGAACACTGAAGCTTTCTTT. It encodes CASSEGGAGNTEAFF.

This clone was counted a single time. The genes are TRBV27 and TRBJ1-1, with D possibly being TRBD1 (5 bases). V lost 7 bases to trimming and J lost 0 bases, with 18 bases between them. Germline V lookup: CDR1 MNHEY, CDR2 SMNVEV (reference sequence). This CDR3 is built from 16 residues. The CDR3 region has the DNA TGTGCCAGCACCCCGGGGGGGAAAGGGATGAACACTGAAGCTTTCTTT. Its translation is CASTPGGKGMNTEAFF.

The CDR3 DNA sequence: TGCGCCAGCAGTCAATCCCAGGGGCTAAGCATTCGTCACACTGAAGCTTTCTTT. Amino acid sequence: CASSQSQGLSIRHTEAFF. The chain carries TRBV23-1 and TRBJ1-1, with D tentatively TRBD1 (6 bases). TRBV23-1 is flagged as an ORF with uncertain function. The V end lost 0 bases, the J end lost 3 bases, and 20 bases lay between the germline ends. The CDR3 loop spans 18 amino acids.

The chain combines TRBV5-8 with TRBJ2-1; 13 nucleotides align to TRBD2. Germline CDR1 is SGHTS and CDR2 is YDEGEE. Trimming took 4 bases from V and 8 from J; bases not matched to a gene: 12. The CDR3 consists of 17 residues. Here the CDR3 reads CASSQRLLAGGPDEQFF. In DNA form, the CDR3 reads TGTGCCAGCAGCCAACGCTTACTAGCGGGAGGGCCTGATGAGCAGTTCTTC.

This rearrangement joins TRBV2 to TRBJ2-3, with 12 nucleotides matching TRBD2. The CDR3 length is 16 residues. V lost 4 bases to trimming and J lost 1 base; unmatched junction nucleotides: 3. The germline gives CDR1 SNHLY, CDR2 FYNNEI. Here the CDR3 DNA reads TGTGCCAGCAGTGTACTAGCGGGAGGCGGCACAGATACGCAGTATTTT. This encodes CASSVLAGGGTDTQYF. The full variable domain, rest sourced from reference TRBV2 and TRBJ2-3, is EPEVTQTPSHQVTQMGQEVILRCVPISNHLYFYWYRQILGQKVEFLVSFYNNEISEKSEIFDDQFSVERPDGSNFTLKIRSTKLEDSAMYFCASSVLAGGGTDTQYFGPGTRLTVL.

J is TRBJ1-4 and V is TRBV6-5; D unclear. Germline CDR1 and CDR2: MNHEY and SVGAGI. Trimming took 2 bases from V and 8 from J, leaving 15 bases between them. CDR3 length: 15 amino acids. CDR3 DNA sequence: TGTGCCAGCAGTTACCCACAACGGACTGGGGAAAAACTGTTTTTT. This translates into CASSYPQRTGEKLFF.

The V gene is TRBV30, the J gene TRBJ2-5; TRBD2 aligns across 8 bases. This CDR3 contains 14 residues. V lost 0 bases and J lost 6; bases outside the gene matches: 6. Per the germline V gene, CDR1 is GTSNPN and CDR2 is SVGIG (reference sequence). The CDR3 sequence: CAWSVSGGLKTQYF. In DNA form, the CDR3 reads TGTGCCTGGAGTGTTTCGGGAGGGCTGAAGACCCAGTACTTC.

This chain uses TRBV23-1 with TRBJ1-6; D is unclear. TRBV23-1 is noted as an ORF with a role that remains uncertain. This CDR3 spans 18 amino acids. V lost 4 bases and J lost 0, with 16 bases in between. The DNA for the CDR3 is TGCGCCAGCAGTCGCCCCAGGCGAGCCGACTCCTATAATTCACCCCTCCACTTT. Amino acids: CASSRPRRADSYNSPLHF.

The chain combines TRBV7-6 with TRBJ2-2; 9 bases fit TRBD2. CDR1 is SGHVS and CDR2 is FNYEAQ in the germline V gene. J gave up 4 bases and V 3 bases, and 3 bases lay outside the gene matches. The CDR3 totals 15 residues. As DNA, the CDR3 is TGTGCCAGCAGCTTTAGCGGGAGCCCCACCGGGGAGCTGTTTTTT. It codes for CASSFSGSPTGELFF.

This clone was observed a handful of times. The chain is built from TRBV19 and TRBJ2-7; 10 bases agree with TRBD1. J was trimmed by 0 bases and V by 6 bases; bases with no gene match: 8. CDR3 length: 16 residues. CDR1 and CDR2 from the germline V gene are LNHDA and SQIVND (reference sequence). The CDR3 nucleotides read TGTGCCAGTAGCGGGACAGGGGTCGCCCTCTCCTACGAGCAGTACTTC. This codes for CASSGTGVALSYEQYF.

The chain employs TRBV10-3 and TRBJ1-2; 10 bases align to TRBD1. Germline CDR1 is ENHRY and CDR2 is SYGVKD. The CDR3 is 14 amino acids. V dropped 4 bases and J dropped 8; count of bases not matched to a gene: 7. The CDR3 region is CAISARQGADGYTF. The CDR3 nucleotides are TGTGCCATCAGTGCCCGACAGGGGGCGGACGGCTACACCTTC.

This clone was counted between two and nine times. The genes are TRBV2 and TRBJ2-2, with 7 bases matching TRBD1. The CDR3 totals 15 residues. The junction had 2 bases not matched to a gene; V was cut back by 0 bases and J by 4 bases. The germline V gene has CDR1 SNHLY and CDR2 FYNNEI. In DNA, the CDR3 is TGTGCCAGCAGTGAAGCGCGACAGGGCACCGGGGAGCTGTTTTTT. Protein: CASSEARQGTGELFF.

This clone was counted once. The V call is TRBV27, the J call TRBJ2-7; D is perhaps TRBD2 (5 bases). There are 13 residues in the CDR3. Germline assignment: CDR1 MNHEY and CDR2 SMNVEV (reference sequence). The germline V and J ends were trimmed by 3 bases and 1 base, with 7 bases remaining between them. The CDR3 DNA follows: TGTGCCAGCAGTTTTGCGGGTTCCTACGAGCAGTACTTC. Translation: CASSFAGSYEQYF.

The genes are TRBV5-1 and TRBJ1-4; D possibly corresponds to TRBD1 (5 bases). With 6 bases removed from V and 2 bases from J, the gap between germline ends came to 11 bases. Germline CDR1 reads SGHRS; CDR2 reads YFSETQ. The CDR3 has 14 amino acids. CDR3: CASKGPTTNEKLFF. The CDR3 DNA reads TGCGCCAGCAAGGGGCCCACCACTAATGAAAAACTGTTTTTT.

The chain carries TRBV7-8 and TRBJ1-2; 9 nucleotides match TRBD1. This CDR3 is 13 amino acids long. Germline V gene sequence: CDR1 SGHVS, CDR2 FQNEAQ. The V segment lost 5 bases and the J segment 6 bases; nucleotides outside the gene matches: 4. In DNA form, the CDR3 reads TGTGCCAGCAGCCGGGACAGGGAGGATGGCTACACCTTC. Translated, it gives CASSRDREDGYTF.

This clone came up once. The rearrangement joins TRBV29-1 to TRBJ2-1, with a possible D match to TRBD2 (6 bases). Germline CDR1 SQVTM, CDR2 ANQGSEA. Trimming shortened V by 4 bases and J by 1 base, and 11 bases separated the two germline ends. The CDR3 consists of 14 residues. Here the CDR3 reads CSVVWGRSYNEQFF. Here the CDR3 DNA reads TGCAGCGTTGTATGGGGGAGGTCCTACAATGAGCAGTTCTTC.

V usage is TRBV29-1 and J usage is TRBJ2-6; D unresolved. The CDR3 runs 14 residues. V was shortened by 4 bases and J by 0 bases, with 7 bases between the two germline ends. CDR1 SQVTM and CDR2 ANQGSEA come from the germline V gene. CDR3 sequence (DNA): TGCAGCGTTGTTGTCGGCTCTGGGGCCAACGTCCTGACTTTC. Protein sequence: CSVVVGSGANVLTF.

V usage is TRBV28 and J usage is TRBJ1-2; no clear D. The V and J ends lost 3 bases and 7 bases respectively, with 12 bases between them. This CDR3 comprises 13 residues. Germline lookup yields CDR1 MDHEN and CDR2 SYDVKM. CDR3 protein: CASSFASARGYTF. DNA of the CDR3: TGTGCCAGCAGTTTTGCGTCCGCCCGTGGCTACACCTTC.

CDR3: CASSFTSGRGETQYF. CDR3 nucleotides: TGTGCCAGCAGCTTCACTAGCGGGAGGGGAGAGACCCAGTACTTC. This chain links TRBV11-2 with TRBJ2-5; TRBD2 matches 13 bases. Germline CDR1 SGHAT, CDR2 FQNNGV. Germline trimming cut 3 bases from V and 4 bases from J; bases unmatched to any gene: 2. The CDR3 has 15 amino acids.

The chain carries TRBV28 and TRBJ2-7; tentatively, D is TRBD2 (6 bases). This CDR3 is built from 18 residues. The germline gives CDR1 MDHEN, CDR2 SYDVKM. The germline V and J ends were trimmed by 7 bases and 3 bases, with 28 bases remaining between them. The CDR3 loop is CASNSVWSGPGTIYEQYF. CDR3 in DNA: TGTGCCAGCAATTCGGTATGGAGCGGGCCAGGGACGATCTACGAGCAGTACTTC. Combining the CDR3 with reference TRBV28 and TRBJ2-7 gives the whole variable domain DVKVTQSSRYLVKRTGEKVFLECVQDMDHENMFWYRQDPGLGLRLIYFSYDVKMKEKGDIPEGYSVSREKKERFSLILESASTNQTSMYLCASNSVWSGPGTIYEQYFGPGTRLTVT.

A note on this clone: Other DNA sequences of this sample code for an identical CDR3. V and J are TRBV7-2 and TRBJ1-1; perhaps TRBD1 as D (5 bases). This CDR3 region has 13 residues. Trimming shortened V by 5 bases and J by 2 bases, and 9 bases separated the two germline ends. Germline V lookup: CDR1 SGHTA, CDR2 FQGNSA. In DNA, the CDR3 is TGTGCCAGCAGCGCGGGACTTAACACTGAAGCTTTCTTT. This codes for CASSAGLNTEAFF.

The rearrangement links TRBV5-1 to TRBJ1-5, with TRBD1 matching over 10 bases. Germline-derived CDR1 and CDR2 are SGHRS and YFSETQ. The trim removed 4 bases at V and 7 bases at J, leaving 5 bases unmatched. The CDR3 covers 14 residues. CDR3 sequence: CASSPGQGNQPQHF. The CDR3 bases are TGCGCCAGCAGCCCGGGACAGGGGAACCAGCCCCAGCATTTT.

The V call is TRBV19, the J call TRBJ2-1, with 7 bases identical to TRBD1. The V gene's germline CDR1 is LNHDA and CDR2 SQIVND (reference sequence). This CDR3 contains 17 residues. V lost 3 bases, J lost 0 bases, and 8 bases stayed unmatched. The CDR3 reads CASSIRQGDYSYNEQFF. The CDR3 DNA sequence: TGTGCCAGTAGTATCCGACAGGGTGATTACTCCTACAATGAGCAGTTCTTC. The full variable domain, with the rest looked up from reference TRBV19 and TRBJ2-1, is DGGITQSPKYLFRKEGQNVTLSCEQNLNHDAMYWYRQDPGQGLRLIYYSQIVNDFQKGDIAEGYSVSREKKESFPLTVTSAQKNPTAFYLCASSIRQGDYSYNEQFFGPGTRLTVL.

J is TRBJ1-4 and V is TRBV7-9, with D unclear. This CDR3 contains 13 residues. Germline V gene data show CDR1 as SEHNR and CDR2 as FQNEAQ (reference sequence). V was trimmed by 6 bases and J by 10 bases, leaving 15 bases between them. CDR3 region: CASSPTPSGKLFF. In DNA, the CDR3 is TGTGCCAGCAGTCCAACACCGTCGGGAAAACTGTTTTTT.

This clone was picked up a small number of times. The J gene is TRBJ2-2, the V gene TRBV7-7; TRBD1 agrees at 8 bases. The V gene's germline CDR1 is SSHAT and CDR2 FNYEAQ (reference sequence). There are 14 residues in the CDR3. The V and J ends lost 4 bases and 7 bases, in that order; junction bases with no gene match: 5. CDR3 amino acids: CASSYGQGVGELFF. CDR3 DNA: TGTGCCAGCAGCTACGGACAGGGAGTCGGGGAGCTGTTTTTT.

This clone came up once. This chain uses TRBV7-9 with TRBJ2-7, with 10 bases that match TRBD2. Germline V CDR1 and CDR2: SEHNR, FQNEAQ (reference sequence). V lost 4 bases, J lost 3 bases, and 9 bases stayed unmatched. This CDR3 contains 16 residues. The chain's CDR3 is CASSSGLATLDYEQYF. Here the CDR3 DNA reads TGTGCCAGCAGCTCGGGACTAGCGACTTTGGACTACGAGCAGTACTTC.

This clone was seen more than once but under ten times. The CDR3 coding sequence is TGTGCCAGCAGTCTTATCTACGAGCAGTACTTC. Its translation is CASSLIYEQYF. The chain recombines TRBV27 with TRBJ2-7; no definite D call. The V gene lost 5 bases and the J gene lost 3 bases, with 5 bases spanning the gap. The V gene's germline CDR1 is MNHEY and CDR2 SMNVEV (reference sequence). The CDR3 length is 11 residues.

The J gene is TRBJ1-1, the V gene TRBV18, with 9 bases identical to TRBD1. This CDR3 has 17 residues. V dropped 4 bases and J dropped 0; count of bases not matched to a gene: 9. In germline, CDR1 is KGHSH, CDR2 LQKENI. CDR3 loop: CASSLQGAYTMNTEAFF. The CDR3, as DNA: TGTGCCAGCTCACTACAGGGGGCTTATACGATGAACACTGAAGCTTTCTTT.